This T cell receptor beta chain emerged from a study of identical twins. Each donor was a healthy Caucasian. TCRdb fed the 5' RACE reads into MiXCR, producing one record per CDR3 protein. The table records 400,000 to 500,000 distinct CDR3 sequences, 14% of them present only once. Germline lookup yields CDR1 MNHNS and CDR2 SASEGT. Trimming cost V 6 bases and J 7 bases; bases outside gene matches: 7. CDR3 length: 15 amino acids. These data were also filed under a second study, of yellow fever vaccine responses in identical twins.

V is TRBV6-1 and J is TRBJ2-4; the match to TRBD1 covers 12 bases. The receptor's source is a woman between 18 and 30 years old in good health. The sample was CD4+ T cells sorted from blood. Here the CDR3 DNA reads TGTGCCAGCAGCAATACGGGACAGGGGGCGAACATTCAGTACTTC. Translated: CASSNTGQGANIQYF.